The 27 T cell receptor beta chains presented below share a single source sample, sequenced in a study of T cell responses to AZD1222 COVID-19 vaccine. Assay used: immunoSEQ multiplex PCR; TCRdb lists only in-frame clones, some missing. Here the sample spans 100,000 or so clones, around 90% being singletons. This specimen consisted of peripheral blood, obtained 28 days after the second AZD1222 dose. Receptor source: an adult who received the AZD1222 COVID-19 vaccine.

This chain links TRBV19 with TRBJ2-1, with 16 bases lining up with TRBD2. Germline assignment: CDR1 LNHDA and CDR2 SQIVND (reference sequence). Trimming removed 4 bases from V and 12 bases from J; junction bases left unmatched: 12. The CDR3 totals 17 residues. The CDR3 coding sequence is TGTGCCAGTAGTACTCCGGGACTAGCGGGAGGGTTCGGGGCGCAGTTCTTC. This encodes CASSTPGLAGGFGAQFF.

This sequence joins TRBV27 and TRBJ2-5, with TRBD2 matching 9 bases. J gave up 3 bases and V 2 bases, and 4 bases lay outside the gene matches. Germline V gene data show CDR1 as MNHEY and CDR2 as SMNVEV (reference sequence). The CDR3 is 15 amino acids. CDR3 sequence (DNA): TGTGCCAGCAGTTTAAGTAGCGGGGGAGAAGAGACCCAGTACTTC. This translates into CASSLSSGGEETQYF.

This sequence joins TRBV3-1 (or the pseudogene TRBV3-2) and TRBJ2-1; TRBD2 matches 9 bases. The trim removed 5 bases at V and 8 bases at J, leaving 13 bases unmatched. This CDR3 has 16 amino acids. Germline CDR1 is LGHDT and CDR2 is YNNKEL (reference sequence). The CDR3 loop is CASSFISGGRVDEQFF. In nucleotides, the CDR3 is TGTGCCAGCAGCTTTATTAGCGGCGGGAGGGTGGATGAGCAGTTCTTC.

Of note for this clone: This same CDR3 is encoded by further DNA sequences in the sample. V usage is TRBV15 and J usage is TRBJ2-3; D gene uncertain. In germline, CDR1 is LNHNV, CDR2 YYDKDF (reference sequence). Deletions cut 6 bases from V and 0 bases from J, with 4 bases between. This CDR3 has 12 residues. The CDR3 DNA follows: TGTGCCACCAGTAGAAGCACAGATACGCAGTATTTT. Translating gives CATSRSTDTQYF.

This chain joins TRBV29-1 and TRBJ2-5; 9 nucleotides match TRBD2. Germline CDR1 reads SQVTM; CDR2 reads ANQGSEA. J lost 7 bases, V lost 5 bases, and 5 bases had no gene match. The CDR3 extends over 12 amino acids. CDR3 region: CSVLGLARTQYF. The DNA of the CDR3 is TGCAGCGTTCTGGGACTAGCACGGACCCAGTACTTC.

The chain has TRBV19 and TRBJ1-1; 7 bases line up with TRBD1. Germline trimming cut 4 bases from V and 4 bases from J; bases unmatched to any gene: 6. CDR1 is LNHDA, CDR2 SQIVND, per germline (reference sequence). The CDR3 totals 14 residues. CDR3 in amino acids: CASSNRQGGTEAFF. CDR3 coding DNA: TGTGCCAGTAGTAATAGACAGGGAGGCACTGAAGCTTTCTTT.

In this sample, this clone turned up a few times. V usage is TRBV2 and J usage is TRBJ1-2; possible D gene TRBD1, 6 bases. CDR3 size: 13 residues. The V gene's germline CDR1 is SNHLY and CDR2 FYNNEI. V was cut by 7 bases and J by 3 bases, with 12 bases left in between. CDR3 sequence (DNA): TGTGCCAGCAAGAGGGGGGGCGACTATGGCTACACCTTC. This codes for CASKRGGDYGYTF.

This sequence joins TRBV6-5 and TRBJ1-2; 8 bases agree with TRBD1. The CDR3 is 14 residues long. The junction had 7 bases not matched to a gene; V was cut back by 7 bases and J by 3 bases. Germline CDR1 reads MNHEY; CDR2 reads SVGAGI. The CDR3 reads CASKEGQGHYGYTF. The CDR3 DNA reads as TGTGCCAGCAAGGAAGGACAGGGCCACTATGGCTACACCTTC.

CDR3 coding DNA: TGTGCCAGCAGATCAACTACAGGGGGCACTGAAGCTTTCTTT. Its protein product is CASRSTTGGTEAFF. This sequence joins TRBV6-5 and TRBJ1-1; TRBD1 matches at 8 bases. CDR1 and CDR2 from the germline V gene are MNHEY and SVGAGI. The CDR3 covers 14 residues. Losses at the gene ends were 6 bases for V and 4 bases for J; bases not matched to a gene: 7.

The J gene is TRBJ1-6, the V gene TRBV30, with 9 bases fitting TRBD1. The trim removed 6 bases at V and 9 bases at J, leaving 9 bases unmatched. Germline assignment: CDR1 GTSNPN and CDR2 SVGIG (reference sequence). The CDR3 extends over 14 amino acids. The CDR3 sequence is CACAQGAPASPLHF. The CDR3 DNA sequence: TGTGCCTGTGCACAGGGGGCGCCGGCTTCACCCCTCCACTTT.

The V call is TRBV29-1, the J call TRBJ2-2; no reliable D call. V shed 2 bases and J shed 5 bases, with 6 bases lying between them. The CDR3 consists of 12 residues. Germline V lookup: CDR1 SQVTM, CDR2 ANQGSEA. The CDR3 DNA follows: TGCAGCGTTGAAACGGAGACCGGGGAGCTGTTTTTT. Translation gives CSVETETGELFF.

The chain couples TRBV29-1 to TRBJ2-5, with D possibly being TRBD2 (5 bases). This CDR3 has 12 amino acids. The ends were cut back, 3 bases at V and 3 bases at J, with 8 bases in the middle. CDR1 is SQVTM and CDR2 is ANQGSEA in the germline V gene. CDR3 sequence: CSVELEEETQYF. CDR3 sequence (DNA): TGCAGCGTTGAGTTGGAGGAAGAGACCCAGTACTTC. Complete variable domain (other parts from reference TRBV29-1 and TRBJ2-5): SAVISQKPSRDICQRGTSLTIQCQVDSQVTMMFWYRQQPGQSLTLIATANQGSEATYESGFVIDKFPISRPNLTFSTLTVSNMSPEDSSIYLCSVELEEETQYFGPGTRLLVL.

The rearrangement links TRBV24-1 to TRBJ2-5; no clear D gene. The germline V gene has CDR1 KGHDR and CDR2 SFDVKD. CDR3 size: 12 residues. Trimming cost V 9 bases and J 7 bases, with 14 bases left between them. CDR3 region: CATGSGIGTQYF. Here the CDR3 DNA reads TGTGCCACCGGCAGTGGGATCGGGACCCAGTACTTC.

In DNA, the CDR3 is TGCAGTGCTAGTCGGGCAGGGGGCAATGAGCAGTTCTTC. It encodes CSASRAGGNEQFF. The chain uses TRBV20-1 and TRBJ2-1; 7 nucleotides line up with TRBD1. The CDR3 is made up of 13 amino acids. The J segment lost 6 bases and the V segment lost 3 bases, leaving 5 bases of the junction unmatched. Germline-derived CDR1 and CDR2 are DFQATT and SNEGSKA (reference sequence).

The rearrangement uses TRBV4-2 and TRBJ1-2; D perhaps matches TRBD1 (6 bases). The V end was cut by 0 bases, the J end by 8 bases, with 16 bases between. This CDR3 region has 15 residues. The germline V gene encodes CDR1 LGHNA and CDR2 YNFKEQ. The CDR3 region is CASSQEGRYRVGYTF. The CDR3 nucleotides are TGTGCCAGCAGCCAAGAGGGAAGATACAGGGTCGGCTACACCTTC.

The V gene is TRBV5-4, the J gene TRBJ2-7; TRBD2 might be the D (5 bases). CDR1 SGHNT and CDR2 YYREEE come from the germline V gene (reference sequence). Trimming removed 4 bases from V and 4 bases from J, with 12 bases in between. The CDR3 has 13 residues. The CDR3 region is CASSKDWNYEQYF. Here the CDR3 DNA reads TGTGCCAGCAGCAAGGACTGGAATTACGAGCAGTACTTC.

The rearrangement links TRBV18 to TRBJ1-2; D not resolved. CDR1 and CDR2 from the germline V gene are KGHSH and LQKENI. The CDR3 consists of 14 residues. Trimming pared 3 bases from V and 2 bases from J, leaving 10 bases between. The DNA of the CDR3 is TGTGCCAGCTCACCGGATCAGAACAACTATGGCTACACCTTC. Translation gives CASSPDQNNYGYTF.

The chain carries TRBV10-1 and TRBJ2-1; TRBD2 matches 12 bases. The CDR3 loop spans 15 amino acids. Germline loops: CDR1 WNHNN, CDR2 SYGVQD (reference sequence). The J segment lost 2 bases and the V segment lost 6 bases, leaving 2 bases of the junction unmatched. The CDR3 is CASSPSGRAYNEQFF. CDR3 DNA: TGCGCCAGCAGCCCTAGCGGGAGGGCCTACAATGAGCAGTTCTTC.

The CDR3 region has the DNA TGCGCCAGCAGCCGCGAGGGACAGGTGGCCTACGAGCAGTACTTC. Its protein product is CASSREGQVAYEQYF. This chain uses TRBV5-1 with TRBJ2-7, with 8 bases aligning to TRBD1. After removal of 4 bases from V and 2 bases from J, the junction contained 8 bases not matched to a gene. Germline CDR1 reads SGHRS; CDR2 reads YFSETQ. The CDR3 totals 15 residues.

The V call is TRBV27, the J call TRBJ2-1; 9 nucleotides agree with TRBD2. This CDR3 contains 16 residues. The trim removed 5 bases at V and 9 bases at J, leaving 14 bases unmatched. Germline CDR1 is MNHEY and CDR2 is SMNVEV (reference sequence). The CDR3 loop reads CASSRRGGGRAPEQFF. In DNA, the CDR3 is TGTGCCAGCAGTCGCCGTGGGGGCGGGAGGGCCCCTGAGCAGTTCTTC.

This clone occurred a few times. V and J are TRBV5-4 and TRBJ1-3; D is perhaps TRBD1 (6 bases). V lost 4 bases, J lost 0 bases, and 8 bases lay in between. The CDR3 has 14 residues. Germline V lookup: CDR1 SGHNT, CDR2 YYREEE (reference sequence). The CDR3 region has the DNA TGTGCCAGCAGCCGGACAGTCTCTGGAAACACCATATATTTT. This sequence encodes CASSRTVSGNTIYF.

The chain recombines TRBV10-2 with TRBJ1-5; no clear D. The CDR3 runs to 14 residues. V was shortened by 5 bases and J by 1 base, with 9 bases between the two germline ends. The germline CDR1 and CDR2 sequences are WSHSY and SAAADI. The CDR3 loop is CASSKTSSNQPQHF. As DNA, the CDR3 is TGCGCCAGCAGTAAGACATCAAGCAATCAGCCCCAGCATTTT.

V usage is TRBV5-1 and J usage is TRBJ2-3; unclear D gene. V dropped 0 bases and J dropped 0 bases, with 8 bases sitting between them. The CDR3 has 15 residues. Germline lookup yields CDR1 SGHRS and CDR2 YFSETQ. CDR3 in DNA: TGCGCCAGCAGCTTGGAAAGCGCAAGCACAGATACGCAGTATTTT. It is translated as CASSLESASTDTQYF.

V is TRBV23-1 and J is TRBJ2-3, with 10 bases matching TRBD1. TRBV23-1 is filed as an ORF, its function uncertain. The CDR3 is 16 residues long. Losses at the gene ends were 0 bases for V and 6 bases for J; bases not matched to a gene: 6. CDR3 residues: CASSQSRDRGFDTQYF. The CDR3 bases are TGCGCCAGCAGTCAATCGAGGGACAGGGGATTCGATACGCAGTATTTT.

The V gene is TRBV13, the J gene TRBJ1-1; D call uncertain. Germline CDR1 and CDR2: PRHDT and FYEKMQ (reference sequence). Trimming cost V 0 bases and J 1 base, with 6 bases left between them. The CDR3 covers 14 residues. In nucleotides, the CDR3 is TGTGCCAGCAGCTTAGGACGGAAGAACACTGAAGCTTTCTTT. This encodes CASSLGRKNTEAFF. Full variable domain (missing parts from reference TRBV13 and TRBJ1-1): AAGVIQSPRHLIKEKRETATLKCYPIPRHDTVYWYQQGPGQDPQFLISFYEKMQSDKGSIPDRFSAQQFSDYHSELNMSSLELGDSALYFCASSLGRKNTEAFFGQGTRLTVV.

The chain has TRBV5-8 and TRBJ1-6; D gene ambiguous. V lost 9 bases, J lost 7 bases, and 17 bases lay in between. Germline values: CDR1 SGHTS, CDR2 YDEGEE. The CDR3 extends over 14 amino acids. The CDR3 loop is CATLYPGRNSPLHF. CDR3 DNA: TGTGCCACCCTTTACCCCGGGCGGAATTCACCCCTCCACTTT.

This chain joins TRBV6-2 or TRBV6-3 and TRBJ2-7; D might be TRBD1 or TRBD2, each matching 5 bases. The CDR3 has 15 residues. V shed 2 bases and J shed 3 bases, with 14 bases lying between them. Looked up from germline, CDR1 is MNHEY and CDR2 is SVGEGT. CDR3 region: CASSYGDARVYEQYF. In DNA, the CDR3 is TGTGCCAGCAGTTACGGGGACGCCCGAGTCTACGAGCAGTACTTC.